This TCR beta chain was recorded in a study of identical twins. Concerning this clonotype itself: The antigen is unknown.

The V end was cut by 2 bases, the J end by 5 bases, with 10 bases between. This CDR3 is 14 amino acids long. Study-wide results and caveats: With monozygotic twins, out-of-frame TCR alpha sharing exceeded what models estimated. Conclusions came from cross-sectional statistical analysis, not from following the same donors. Within beta out-of-frame sequences, the excess sharing observed between twins was weaker.

TCRdb called the 5' RACE reads again in MiXCR, with one record for every CDR3 protein. The sample contains 1.5 million or so distinct CDR3 sequences, 25% to 35% of which appear only once. Sequencing used cord blood. The TCR sequence derives from a newborn girl in good health. The genes are TRBV12-3 or TRBV12-4 and TRBJ1-5; D might be TRBD1 (5 bases). The CDR3 reads CASSLRRGDQPQHF. CDR3 nucleotide sequence: TGTGCCAGCAGTTTAAGGCGGGGGGATCAGCCCCAGCATTTT.